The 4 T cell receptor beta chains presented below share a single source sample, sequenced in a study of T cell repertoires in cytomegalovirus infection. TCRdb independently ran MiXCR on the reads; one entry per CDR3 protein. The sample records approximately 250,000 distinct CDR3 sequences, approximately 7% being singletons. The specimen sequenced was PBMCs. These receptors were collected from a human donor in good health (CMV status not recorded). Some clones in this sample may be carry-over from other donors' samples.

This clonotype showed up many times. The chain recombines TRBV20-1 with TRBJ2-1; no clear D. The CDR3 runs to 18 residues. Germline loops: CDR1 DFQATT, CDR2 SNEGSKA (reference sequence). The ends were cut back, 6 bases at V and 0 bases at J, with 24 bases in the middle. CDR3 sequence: CSANQPRVYSSSYNEQFF. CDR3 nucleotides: TGCAGTGCAAATCAGCCCCGGGTCTATTCGAGCTCCTACAATGAGCAGTTCTTC.

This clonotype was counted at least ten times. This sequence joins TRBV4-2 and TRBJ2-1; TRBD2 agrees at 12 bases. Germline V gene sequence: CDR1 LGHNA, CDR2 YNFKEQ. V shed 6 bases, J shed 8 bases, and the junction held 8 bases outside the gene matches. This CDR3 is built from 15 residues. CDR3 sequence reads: CASRIRTSGVDEQFF. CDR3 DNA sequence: TGTGCCAGCAGGATCAGGACTAGCGGGGTCGATGAGCAGTTCTTC.

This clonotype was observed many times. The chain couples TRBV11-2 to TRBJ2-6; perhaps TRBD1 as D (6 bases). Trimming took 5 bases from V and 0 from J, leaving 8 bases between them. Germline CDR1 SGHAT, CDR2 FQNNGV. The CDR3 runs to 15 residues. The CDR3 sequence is CASSRQVSGANVLTF. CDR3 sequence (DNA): TGTGCCAGCAGCAGACAGGTCTCTGGGGCCAACGTCCTGACTTTC.

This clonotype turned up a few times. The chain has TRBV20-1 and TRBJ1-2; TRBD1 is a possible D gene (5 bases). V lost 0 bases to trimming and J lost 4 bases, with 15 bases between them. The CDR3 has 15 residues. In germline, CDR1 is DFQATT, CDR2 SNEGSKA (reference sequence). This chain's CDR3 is CSARDQRRGIYGYTF. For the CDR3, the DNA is TGCAGTGCTAGAGATCAAAGAAGGGGCATCTATGGCTACACCTTC.